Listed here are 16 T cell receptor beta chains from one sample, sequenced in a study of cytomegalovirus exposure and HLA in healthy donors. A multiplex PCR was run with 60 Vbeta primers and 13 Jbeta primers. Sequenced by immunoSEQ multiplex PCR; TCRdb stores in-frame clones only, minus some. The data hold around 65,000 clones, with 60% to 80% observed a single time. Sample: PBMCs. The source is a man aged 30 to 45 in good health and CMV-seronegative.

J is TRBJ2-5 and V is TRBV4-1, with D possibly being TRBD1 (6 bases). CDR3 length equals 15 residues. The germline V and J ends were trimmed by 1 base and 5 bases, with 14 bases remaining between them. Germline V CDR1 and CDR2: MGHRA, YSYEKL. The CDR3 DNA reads TGCGCCAGCAGCCAAGGGGACACACAAGTGGAGACCCAGTACTTC. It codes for CASSQGDTQVETQYF.

CDR3 DNA: TGTGCCAGCAGTCATACCAGCGGGGGGGCCTTCAATGAGCAGTTCTTC. It is translated as CASSHTSGGAFNEQFF. The chain is built from TRBV2 and TRBJ2-1, with 10 bases that match TRBD2. This CDR3 contains 16 residues. Trimming at V came to 5 bases and at J to 6 bases, leaving 10 bases not matched to a gene. Germline values: CDR1 SNHLY, CDR2 FYNNEI.

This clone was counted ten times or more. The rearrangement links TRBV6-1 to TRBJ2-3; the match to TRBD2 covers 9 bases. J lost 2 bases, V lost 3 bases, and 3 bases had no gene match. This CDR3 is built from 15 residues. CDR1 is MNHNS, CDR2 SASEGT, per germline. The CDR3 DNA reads TGTGCCAGCAGTGACGGCGGGGGGGCCACAGATACGCAGTATTTT. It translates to CASSDGGGATDTQYF.

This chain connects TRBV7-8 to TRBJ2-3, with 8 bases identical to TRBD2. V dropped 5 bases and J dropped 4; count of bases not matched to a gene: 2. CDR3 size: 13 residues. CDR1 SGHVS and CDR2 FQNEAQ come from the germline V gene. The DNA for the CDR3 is TGTGCCAGCAGCACGCGGGGGGCAGATACGCAGTATTTT. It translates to CASSTRGADTQYF.

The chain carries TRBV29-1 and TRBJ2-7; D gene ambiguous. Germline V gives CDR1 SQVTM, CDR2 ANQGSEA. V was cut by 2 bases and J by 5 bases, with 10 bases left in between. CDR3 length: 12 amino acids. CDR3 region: CSVELGSHEQYF. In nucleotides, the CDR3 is TGCAGCGTTGAATTGGGCAGCCACGAGCAGTACTTC.

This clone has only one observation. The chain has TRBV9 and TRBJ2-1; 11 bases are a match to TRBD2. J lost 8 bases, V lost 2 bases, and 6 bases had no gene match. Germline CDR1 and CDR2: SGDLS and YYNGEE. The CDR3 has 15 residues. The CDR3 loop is CASSVRLAGFHEQFF. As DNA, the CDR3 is TGTGCCAGCAGCGTTCGACTAGCGGGGTTCCATGAGCAGTTCTTC.

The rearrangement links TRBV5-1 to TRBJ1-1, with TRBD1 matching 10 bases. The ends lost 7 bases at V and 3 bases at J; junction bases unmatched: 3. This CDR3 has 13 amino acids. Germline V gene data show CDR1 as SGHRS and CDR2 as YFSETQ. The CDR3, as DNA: TGCGCCAGCGCCGGGACAGGGGACACTGAAGCTTTCTTT. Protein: CASAGTGDTEAFF. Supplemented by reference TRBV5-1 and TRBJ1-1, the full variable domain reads KAGVTQTPRYLIKTRGQQVTLSCSPISGHRSVSWYQQTPGQGLQFLFEYFSETQRNKGNFPGRFSGRQFSNSRSEMNVSTLELGDSALYLCASAGTGDTEAFFGQGTRLTVV.

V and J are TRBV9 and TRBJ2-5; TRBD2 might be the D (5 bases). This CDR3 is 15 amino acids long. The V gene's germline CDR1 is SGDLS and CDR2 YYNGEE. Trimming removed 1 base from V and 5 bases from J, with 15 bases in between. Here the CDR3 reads CASSVQSQVAETQYF. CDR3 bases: TGTGCCAGCAGCGTACAGAGCCAGGTAGCGGAGACCCAGTACTTC.

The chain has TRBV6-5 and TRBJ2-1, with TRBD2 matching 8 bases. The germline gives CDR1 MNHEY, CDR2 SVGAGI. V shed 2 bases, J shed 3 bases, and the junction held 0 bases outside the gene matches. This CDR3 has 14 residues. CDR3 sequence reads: CASSYTSGYNEQFF. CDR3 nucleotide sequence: TGTGCCAGCAGTTACACTAGCGGCTACAATGAGCAGTTCTTC.

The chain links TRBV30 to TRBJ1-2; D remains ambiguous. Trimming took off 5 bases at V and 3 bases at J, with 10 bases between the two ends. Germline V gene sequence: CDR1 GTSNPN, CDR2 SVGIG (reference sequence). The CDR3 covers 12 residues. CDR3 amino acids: CAWVEFHYGYTF. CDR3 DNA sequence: TGTGCCTGGGTGGAGTTTCACTATGGCTACACCTTC.

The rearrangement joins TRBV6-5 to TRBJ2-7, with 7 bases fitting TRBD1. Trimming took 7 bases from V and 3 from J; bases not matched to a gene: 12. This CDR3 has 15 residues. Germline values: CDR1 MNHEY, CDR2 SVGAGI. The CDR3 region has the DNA TGTGCCAGCACCCCAAACCCGAGACAGGGCTACGAGCAGTACTTC. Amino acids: CASTPNPRQGYEQYF.

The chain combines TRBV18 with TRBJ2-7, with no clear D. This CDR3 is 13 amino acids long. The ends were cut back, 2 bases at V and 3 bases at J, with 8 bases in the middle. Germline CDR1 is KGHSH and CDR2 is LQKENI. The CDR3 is CASSPGSYYEQYF. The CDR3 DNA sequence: TGTGCCAGCTCACCAGGTTCCTACTACGAGCAGTACTTC.

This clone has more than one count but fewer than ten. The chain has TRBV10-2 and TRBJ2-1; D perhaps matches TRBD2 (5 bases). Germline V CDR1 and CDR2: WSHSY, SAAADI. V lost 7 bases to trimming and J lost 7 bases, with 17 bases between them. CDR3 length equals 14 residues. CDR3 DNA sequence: TGCGCCAGCACGGACTCACTGATTTGGAATGAGCAGTTCTTC. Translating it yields CASTDSLIWNEQFF.

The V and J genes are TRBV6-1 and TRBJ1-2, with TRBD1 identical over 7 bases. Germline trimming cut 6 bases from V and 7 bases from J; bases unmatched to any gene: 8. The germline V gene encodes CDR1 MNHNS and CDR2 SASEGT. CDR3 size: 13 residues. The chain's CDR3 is CASSEDRMVGYTF. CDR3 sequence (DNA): TGTGCCAGCAGCGAGGACAGGATGGTTGGCTACACCTTC.

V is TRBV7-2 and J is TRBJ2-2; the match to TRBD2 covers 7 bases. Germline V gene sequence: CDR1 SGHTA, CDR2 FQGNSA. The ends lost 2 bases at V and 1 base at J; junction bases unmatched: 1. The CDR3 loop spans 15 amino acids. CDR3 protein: CASSLSGGNTGELFF. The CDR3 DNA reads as TGTGCCAGCAGCTTATCGGGGGGGAACACCGGGGAGCTGTTTTTT.

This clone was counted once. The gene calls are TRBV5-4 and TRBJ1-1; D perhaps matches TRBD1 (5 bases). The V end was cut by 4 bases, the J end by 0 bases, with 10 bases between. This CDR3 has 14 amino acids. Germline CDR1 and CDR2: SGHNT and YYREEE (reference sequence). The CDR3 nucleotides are TGTGCCAGCAGCGACCAGGGCCTGAACACTGAAGCTTTCTTT. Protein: CASSDQGLNTEAFF.